This is a list of T cell receptor beta chains from one sample in a study of beta chain features in type 1 diabetes. Method: immunoSEQ multiplex PCR; TCRdb's copy keeps in-frame clones and lacks some. The sample consists of 150,000 to 200,000 clones, less than 9.5% of them appearing once. The sequenced sample consisted of central memory CD4+ T cells from blood. The source is a woman in her late teens or twenties in good health. Both conserved end residues are part of each CDR3. The order of the fields is V gene, J gene, D gene, CDR3 protein. D genes are given only for firm matches.

v_gene: TRBV7-9; j_gene: TRBJ2-1; d_gene: TRBD2; CDR3aa: CASSSGLYNEQFF
v_gene: TRBV7-3; j_gene: TRBJ2-7; d_gene: TRBD2; CDR3aa: CASSQMGGSYEQYF
v_gene: TRBV13; j_gene: TRBJ2-7; d_gene: TRBD1; CDR3aa: CASSFQTGGEQYF
v_gene: TRBV7-2; j_gene: TRBJ2-1; d_gene: -; CDR3aa: CASSLGVFTYNEQFF
v_gene: TRBV4-2; j_gene: TRBJ2-1; d_gene: TRBD1; CDR3aa: CASSQGWTGDSEQFF
v_gene: TRBV13; j_gene: TRBJ2-2; d_gene: -; CDR3aa: CASSRRDGLFF
v_gene: TRBV18; j_gene: TRBJ2-7; d_gene: TRBD1; CDR3aa: CASSPLETGRSYEQYF
v_gene: TRBV5-1; j_gene: TRBJ1-2; d_gene: -; CDR3aa: CASSYDLDRLNYGYTF
v_gene: TRBV5-8; j_gene: TRBJ1-4; d_gene: TRBD1; CDR3aa: CASSLRTGGDNEKLFF
v_gene: TRBV4-1; j_gene: TRBJ1-1; d_gene: TRBD1; CDR3aa: CASSQGDRNTEAFF
v_gene: TRBV4-1; j_gene: TRBJ2-7; d_gene: -; CDR3aa: CASSLSGIYEQYF
v_gene: TRBV10-3; j_gene: TRBJ2-1; d_gene: -; CDR3aa: CAISVSRGTYNEQFF
v_gene: TRBV6-1; j_gene: TRBJ2-3; d_gene: TRBD1; CDR3aa: CASSSRDRGIDTQYF
v_gene: TRBV2; j_gene: TRBJ2-1; d_gene: TRBD2; CDR3aa: CASSPGGNNEQFF
v_gene: TRBV7-2; j_gene: TRBJ1-1; d_gene: -; CDR3aa: CASSPREATEAFF
v_gene: TRBV5-1; j_gene: TRBJ2-7; d_gene: -; CDR3aa: CASSPGWGGKIYEQYF
v_gene: TRBV7-2; j_gene: TRBJ2-7; d_gene: TRBD2; CDR3aa: CASSETSSYEQYF
v_gene: TRBV4-3; j_gene: TRBJ2-5; d_gene: -; CDR3aa: CASSRSSGQQETQYF
v_gene: TRBV19; j_gene: TRBJ2-1; d_gene: -; CDR3aa: CASSVARDEQFF
v_gene: TRBV5-1; j_gene: TRBJ2-3; d_gene: -; CDR3aa: CASSDLATDTQYF
v_gene: TRBV11-2; j_gene: TRBJ2-7; d_gene: -; CDR3aa: CASSLGSVNNEQYF
v_gene: TRBV4-1; j_gene: TRBJ2-5; d_gene: TRBD2; CDR3aa: CASSQDWRGYQETQYF
v_gene: TRBV11-3; j_gene: TRBJ2-1; d_gene: -; CDR3aa: CASRDLYYNEQFF
v_gene: TRBV9; j_gene: TRBJ1-6; d_gene: -; CDR3aa: CASSVRDRSNSPLHF
v_gene: TRBV19; j_gene: TRBJ1-1; d_gene: -; CDR3aa: CASNQDSRNTEAFF
v_gene: TRBV5-4; j_gene: TRBJ1-2; d_gene: -; CDR3aa: CASSRYSSSYGYTF
v_gene: TRBV5-4; j_gene: TRBJ2-7; d_gene: TRBD1; CDR3aa: CASSLTGDEQYF
v_gene: TRBV2; j_gene: TRBJ1-5; d_gene: TRBD1; CDR3aa: CASSEQGAGQPQHF
v_gene: TRBV4-3; j_gene: TRBJ2-6; d_gene: -; CDR3aa: CASSQEALRANVLTF
v_gene: TRBV19; j_gene: TRBJ1-2; d_gene: -; CDR3aa: CASSIWQSNYGYTF
v_gene: TRBV9; j_gene: TRBJ1-1; d_gene: TRBD1; CDR3aa: CASSPWTGAANTEAFF
v_gene: TRBV28; j_gene: TRBJ1-2; d_gene: TRBD1; CDR3aa: CASSYGTGLYGYTF
v_gene: TRBV11-2; j_gene: TRBJ2-1; d_gene: -; CDR3aa: CASSFAAMGQFF